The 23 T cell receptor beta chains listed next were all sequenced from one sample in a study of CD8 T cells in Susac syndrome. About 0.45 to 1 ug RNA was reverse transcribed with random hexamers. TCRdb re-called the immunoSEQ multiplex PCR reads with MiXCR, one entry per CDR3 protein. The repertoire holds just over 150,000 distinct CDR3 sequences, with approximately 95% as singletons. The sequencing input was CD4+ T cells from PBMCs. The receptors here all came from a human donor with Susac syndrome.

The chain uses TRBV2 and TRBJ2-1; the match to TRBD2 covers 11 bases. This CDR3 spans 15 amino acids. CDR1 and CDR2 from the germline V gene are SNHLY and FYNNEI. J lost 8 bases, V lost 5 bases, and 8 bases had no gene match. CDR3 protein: CASSLSGGAWDEQFF. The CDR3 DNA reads TGTGCCAGCAGTCTTAGCGGGGGGGCCTGGGATGAGCAGTTCTTC.

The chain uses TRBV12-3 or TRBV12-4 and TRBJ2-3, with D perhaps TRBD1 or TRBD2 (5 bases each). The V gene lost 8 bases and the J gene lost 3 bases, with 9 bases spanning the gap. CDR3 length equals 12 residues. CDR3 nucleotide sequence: TGTGCCAGCGGGACGCGGACAGATACGCAGTATTTT. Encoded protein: CASGTRTDTQYF.

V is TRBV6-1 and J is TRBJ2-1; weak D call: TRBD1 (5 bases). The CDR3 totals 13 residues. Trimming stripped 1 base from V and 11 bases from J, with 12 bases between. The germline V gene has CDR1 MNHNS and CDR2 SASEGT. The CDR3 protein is CASSEVWGGKQFF. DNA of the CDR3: TGTGCCAGCAGTGAAGTTTGGGGCGGTAAGCAGTTCTTC.

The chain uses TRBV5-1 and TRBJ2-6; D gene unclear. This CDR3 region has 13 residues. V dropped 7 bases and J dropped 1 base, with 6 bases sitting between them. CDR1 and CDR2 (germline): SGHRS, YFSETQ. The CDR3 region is CASGRSGANVLTF. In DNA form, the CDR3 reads TGCGCCAGCGGAAGGTCTGGGGCCAACGTCCTGACTTTC. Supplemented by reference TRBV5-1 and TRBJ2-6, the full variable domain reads KAGVTQTPRYLIKTRGQQVTLSCSPISGHRSVSWYQQTPGQGLQFLFEYFSETQRNKGNFPGRFSGRQFSNSRSEMNVSTLELGDSALYLCASGRSGANVLTFGAGSRLTVL.

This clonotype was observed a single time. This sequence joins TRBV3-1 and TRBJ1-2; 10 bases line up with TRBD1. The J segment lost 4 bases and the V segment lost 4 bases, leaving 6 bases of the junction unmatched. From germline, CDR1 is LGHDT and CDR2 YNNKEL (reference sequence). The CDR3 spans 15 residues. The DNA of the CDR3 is TGTGCCAGCAGCCCGACTTGGGACAGGGGCTATGGCTACACCTTC. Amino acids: CASSPTWDRGYGYTF.

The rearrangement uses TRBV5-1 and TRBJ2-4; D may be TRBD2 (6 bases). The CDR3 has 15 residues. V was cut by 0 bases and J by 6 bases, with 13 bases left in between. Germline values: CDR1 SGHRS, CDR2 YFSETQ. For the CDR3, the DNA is TGCGCCAGCAGCTTGGTCGACGGAGGGGCAAACATTCAGTACTTC. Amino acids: CASSLVDGGANIQYF.

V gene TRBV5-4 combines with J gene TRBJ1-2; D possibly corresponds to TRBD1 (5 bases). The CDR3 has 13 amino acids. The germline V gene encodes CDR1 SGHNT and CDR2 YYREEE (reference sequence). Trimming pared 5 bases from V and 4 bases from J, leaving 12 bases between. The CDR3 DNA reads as TGTGCCAGCAGGCCGCCTGGGGGCTATGGCTACACCTTC. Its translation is CASRPPGGYGYTF.

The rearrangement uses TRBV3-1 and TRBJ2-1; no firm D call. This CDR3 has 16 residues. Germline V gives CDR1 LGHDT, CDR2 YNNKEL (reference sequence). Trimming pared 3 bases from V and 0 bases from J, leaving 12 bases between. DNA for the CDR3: TGTGCCAGCAGCCACTACCCGATACGCTCCTACAATGAGCAGTTCTTC. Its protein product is CASSHYPIRSYNEQFF.

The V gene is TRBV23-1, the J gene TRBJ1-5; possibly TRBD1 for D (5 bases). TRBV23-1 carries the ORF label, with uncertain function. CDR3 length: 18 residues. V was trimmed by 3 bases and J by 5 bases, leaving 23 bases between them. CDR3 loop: CASSHPEQGDIVDQPQHF. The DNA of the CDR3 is TGCGCCAGCAGTCATCCGGAGCAGGGTGATATTGTTGATCAGCCCCAGCATTTT.

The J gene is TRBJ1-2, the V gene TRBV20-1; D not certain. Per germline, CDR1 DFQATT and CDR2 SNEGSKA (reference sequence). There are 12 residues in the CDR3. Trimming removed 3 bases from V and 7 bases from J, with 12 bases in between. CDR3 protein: CSARAGWGGYTF. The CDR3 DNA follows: TGCAGTGCTAGGGCGGGCTGGGGTGGCTACACCTTC.

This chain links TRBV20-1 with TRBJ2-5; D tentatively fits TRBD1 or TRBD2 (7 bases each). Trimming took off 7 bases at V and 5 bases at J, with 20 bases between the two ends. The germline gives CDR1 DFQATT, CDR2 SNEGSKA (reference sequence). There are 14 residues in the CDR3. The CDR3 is CSGKGEGARETQYF. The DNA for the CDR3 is TGCAGTGGAAAGGGGGAGGGGGCTCGCGAGACCCAGTACTTC.

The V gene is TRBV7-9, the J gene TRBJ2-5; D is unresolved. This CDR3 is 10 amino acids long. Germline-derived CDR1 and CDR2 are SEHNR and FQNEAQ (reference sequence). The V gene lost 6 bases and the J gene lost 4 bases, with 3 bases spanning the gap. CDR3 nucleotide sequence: TGTGCCAGCAGGGCAGAGACCCAGTACTTC. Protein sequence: CASRAETQYF.

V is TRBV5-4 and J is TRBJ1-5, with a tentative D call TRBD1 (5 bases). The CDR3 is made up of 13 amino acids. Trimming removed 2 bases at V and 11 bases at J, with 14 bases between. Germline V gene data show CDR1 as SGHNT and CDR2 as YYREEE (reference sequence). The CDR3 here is CASSFQGNRTQHF. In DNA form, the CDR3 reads TGTGCCAGCAGCTTCCAGGGAAATAGGACCCAGCATTTT.

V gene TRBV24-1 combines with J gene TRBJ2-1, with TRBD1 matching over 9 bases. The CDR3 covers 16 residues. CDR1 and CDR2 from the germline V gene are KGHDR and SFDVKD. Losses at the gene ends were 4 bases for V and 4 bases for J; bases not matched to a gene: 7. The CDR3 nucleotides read TGTGCCACCAGTGACTCCGGACAGGGGTGGTACAATGAGCAGTTCTTC. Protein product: CATSDSGQGWYNEQFF.

This chain's CDR3 is CATSRDVTSGANVLTF. The CDR3 region has the DNA TGTGCCACCAGCAGAGATGTGACCTCTGGGGCCAACGTCCTGACTTTC. The rearrangement links TRBV15 to TRBJ2-6; D not resolved. V shed 0 bases and J shed 0 bases, with 6 bases lying between them. The germline CDR1 and CDR2 sequences are LNHNV and YYDKDF (reference sequence). The CDR3 extends over 16 amino acids.

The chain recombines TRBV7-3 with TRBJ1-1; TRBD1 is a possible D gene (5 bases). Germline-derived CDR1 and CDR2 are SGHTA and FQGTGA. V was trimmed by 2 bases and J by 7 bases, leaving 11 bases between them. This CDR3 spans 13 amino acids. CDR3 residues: CASSLARDGEAFF. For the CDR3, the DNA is TGTGCCAGCAGCTTAGCGCGGGACGGTGAAGCTTTCTTT. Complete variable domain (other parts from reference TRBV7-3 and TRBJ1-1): GAGVSQTPSNKVTEKGKYVELRCDPISGHTALYWYRQSLGQGPEFLIYFQGTGAADDSGLPNDRFFAVRPEGSVSTLKIQRTERGDSAVYLCASSLARDGEAFFGQGTRLTVV.

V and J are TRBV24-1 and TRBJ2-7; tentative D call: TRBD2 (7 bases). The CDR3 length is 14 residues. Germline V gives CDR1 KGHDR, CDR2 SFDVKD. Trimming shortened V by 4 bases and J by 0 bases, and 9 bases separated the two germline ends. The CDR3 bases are TGTGCCACCAGTGAGGGGGGGCCCTCCTACGAGCAGTACTTC. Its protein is CATSEGGPSYEQYF.

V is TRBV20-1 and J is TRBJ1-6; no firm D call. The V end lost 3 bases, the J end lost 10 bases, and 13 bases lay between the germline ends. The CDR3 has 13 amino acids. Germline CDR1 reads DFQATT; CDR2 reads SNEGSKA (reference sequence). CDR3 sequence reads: CSASGVVGSPLHF. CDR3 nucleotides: TGCAGTGCTAGTGGGGTAGTTGGATCACCCCTCCACTTT.

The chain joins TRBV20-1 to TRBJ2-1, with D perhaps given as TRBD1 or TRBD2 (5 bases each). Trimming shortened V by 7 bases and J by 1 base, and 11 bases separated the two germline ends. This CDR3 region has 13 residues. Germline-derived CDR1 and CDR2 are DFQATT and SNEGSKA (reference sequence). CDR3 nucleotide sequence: TGCAGTGTCCCGGGACCATCCTACAATGAGCAGTTCTTC. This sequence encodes CSVPGPSYNEQFF.

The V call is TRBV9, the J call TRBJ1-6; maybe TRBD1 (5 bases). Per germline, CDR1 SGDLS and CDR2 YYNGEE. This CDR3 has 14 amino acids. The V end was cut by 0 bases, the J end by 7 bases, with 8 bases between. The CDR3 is CASSVGSGNSPLHF. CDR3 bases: TGTGCCAGCAGCGTAGGATCAGGGAATTCACCCCTCCACTTT.

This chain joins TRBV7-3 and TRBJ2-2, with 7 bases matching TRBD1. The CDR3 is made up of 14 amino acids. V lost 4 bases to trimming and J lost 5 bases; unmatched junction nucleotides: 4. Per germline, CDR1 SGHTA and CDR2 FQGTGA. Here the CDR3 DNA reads TGTGCCAGCAGCTCCGACAGGGTAACCGGGGAGCTGTTTTTT. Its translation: CASSSDRVTGELFF.

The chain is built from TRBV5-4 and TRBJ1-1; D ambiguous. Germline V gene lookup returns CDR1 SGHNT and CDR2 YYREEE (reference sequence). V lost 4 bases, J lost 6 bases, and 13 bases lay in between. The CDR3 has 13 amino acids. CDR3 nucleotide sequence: TGTGCCAGCAGCCTACAGCCTCCCGCTGAAGCTTTCTTT. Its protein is CASSLQPPAEAFF.

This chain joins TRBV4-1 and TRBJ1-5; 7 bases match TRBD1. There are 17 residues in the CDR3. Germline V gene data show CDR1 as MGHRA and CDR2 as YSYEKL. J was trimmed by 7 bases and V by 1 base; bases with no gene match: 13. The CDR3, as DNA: TGCGCCAGCAGCCAAGCCGTCGCACAGGGGACGGGACAGCCCCAGCATTTT. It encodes CASSQAVAQGTGQPQHF.